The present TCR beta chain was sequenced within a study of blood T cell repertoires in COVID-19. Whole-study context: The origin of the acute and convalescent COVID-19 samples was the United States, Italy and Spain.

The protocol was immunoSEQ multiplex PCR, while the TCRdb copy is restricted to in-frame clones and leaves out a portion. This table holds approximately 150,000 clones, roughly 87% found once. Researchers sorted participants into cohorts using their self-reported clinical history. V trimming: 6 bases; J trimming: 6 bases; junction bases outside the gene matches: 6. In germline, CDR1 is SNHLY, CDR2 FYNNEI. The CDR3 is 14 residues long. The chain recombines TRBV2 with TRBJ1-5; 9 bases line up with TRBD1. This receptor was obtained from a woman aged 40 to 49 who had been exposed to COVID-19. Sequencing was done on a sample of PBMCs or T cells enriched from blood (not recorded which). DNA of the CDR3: TGTGCCAGCAGCACCACAGGGGGCGTTCAGCCCCAGCATTTT. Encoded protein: CASSTTGGVQPQHF.